This is a list of T cell receptor beta chains from one sample in a study of cytomegalovirus exposure and HLA in healthy donors. Clones were read by immunoSEQ multiplex PCR, and TCRdb kept only the in-frame ones, dropping some. The sample holds 150,000 to 200,000 clones, over 60% seen once. Sequenced sample: PBMCs. These receptors were obtained from a middle-aged man in good health and CMV-seropositive. The CDR3 runs from the conserved cysteine through the conserved F or W.

V	J	CDR3
TRBV6-1	TRBJ1-1	CASRGTGVPTEAFF
TRBV6-6	TRBJ1-1	CASSLPTVGNTEAFF
TRBV19	TRBJ2-7	CASSTLGQDYEQYF
TRBV29-1	TRBJ2-5	CSVLSSKETQYF
TRBV19	TRBJ2-7	CASSITGQGRWEQYF
TRBV5-1	TRBJ2-2	CASSLVLRRGPNTGELFF
TRBV28	TRBJ1-1	CASRPTGSYRGAEAFF
TRBV18	TRBJ2-5	CASSPTGTASAQYF
TRBV5-6	TRBJ1-6	CASSWEGGDSPLHF
TRBV6-1	TRBJ1-4	CASKEGEVKELFF
TRBV7-2	TRBJ2-7	CASSPLTDYEQYF
TRBV10-1	TRBJ2-3	CASRGTGLTDTQYF
TRBV6-1	TRBJ1-1	CASRWTGNTEAFF
TRBV28	TRBJ1-2	CASSGQGFGYTF
TRBV11-2	TRBJ2-1	CASSIGTGTGNEQFF
TRBV28	TRBJ2-7	CASIPSGLRAYEQYF
TRBV5-4	TRBJ2-7	CASSSRAGSYEQYF
TRBV18	TRBJ1-2	CASSPRGQTYGYTF
TRBV7-8	TRBJ2-1	CASSRDNEQFF
TRBV21-1	TRBJ2-1	CASRYRVSRNEQFF
TRBV5-4	TRBJ2-7	CASSAWVSGSSNEQYF
TRBV4-1	TRBJ2-7	CASSPEGHSSYEQYF
TRBV19	TRBJ2-2	CASRQQQTNTGELFF
TRBV5-8	TRBJ2-7	CASSLGGQGHYEQYF
TRBV29-1	TRBJ2-4	CSVGAGAKNSQYF
TRBV29-1	TRBJ2-7	CSAGTGAWEQYF
TRBV7-3	TRBJ2-2	CASSRVAGGPNGELFF
TRBV14	TRBJ2-7	CASSPRTGPYEQYF
TRBV7-9	TRBJ1-4	CASSTRQGLNEKLFF
TRBV11-1	TRBJ2-7	CASSLSSGGIREQYF
TRBV7-9	TRBJ2-5	CASSQSEAETQYF
TRBV19	TRBJ2-1	CASSSILAGTSYNEQFF
TRBV30	TRBJ2-5	CAWGSDQGTQYF
TRBV29-1	TRBJ2-5	CSVTPGHIQETQYF
TRBV4-2	TRBJ2-1	CASSQEGTGSSYNEQFF
TRBV6-5	TRBJ2-5	CASSYRGRQQETQYF
TRBV7-9	TRBJ1-5	CSSSLGGGEAPPQHF
TRBV6-4	TRBJ1-5	CASSVGEDQPQHF
TRBV11-2	TRBJ2-3	CASSWYRDSLFPDTQYF
TRBV30	TRBJ1-4	CAWSRGYNEKLFF